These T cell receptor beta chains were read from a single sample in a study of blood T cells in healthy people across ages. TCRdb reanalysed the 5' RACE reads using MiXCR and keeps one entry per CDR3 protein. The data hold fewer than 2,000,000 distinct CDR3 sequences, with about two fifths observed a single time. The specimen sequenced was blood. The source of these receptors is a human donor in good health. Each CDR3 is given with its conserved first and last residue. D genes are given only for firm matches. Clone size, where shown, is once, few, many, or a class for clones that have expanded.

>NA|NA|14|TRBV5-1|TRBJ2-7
TGCGCCAGCGGGGGAACAGGGCTGTCCTACGAGCAGTACTTC
CASGGTGLSYEQYF
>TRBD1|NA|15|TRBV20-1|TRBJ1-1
TGCAGTGCTAGGGGGACAGGGAGACCGAACACTGAAGCTTTCTTT
CSARGTGRPNTEAFF
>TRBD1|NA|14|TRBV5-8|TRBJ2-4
TGTGCCAGCAGCTACCGGACAGGGTGGGACATTCAGTACTTC
CASSYRTGWDIQYF
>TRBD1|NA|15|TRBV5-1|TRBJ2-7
TGCGCCAGCAGATGGGGACAGGGGAAGTCCTACGAGCAGTACTTC
CASRWGQGKSYEQYF
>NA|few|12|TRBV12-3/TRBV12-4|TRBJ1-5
TGTGCCAGCTCCTACGGGGGAAAACCCCAGCATTTT
CASSYGGKPQHF
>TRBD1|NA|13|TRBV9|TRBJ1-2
TGTGCCGGCAGCCCAGGGGGAGGAGGGATCTACACCTTC
CAGSPGGGGIYTF
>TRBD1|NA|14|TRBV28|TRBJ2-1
TGTGCCAGCAAAGGACAGGTCGATTGGGGTGAGCAGTTCTTC
CASKGQVDWGEQFF
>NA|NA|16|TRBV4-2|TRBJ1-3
TGTGCCAGCAGCCAAACACAGCCTGGATCTGGAAACACCATATATTTT
CASSQTQPGSGNTIYF
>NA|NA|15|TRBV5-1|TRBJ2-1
TGCGCCAGCAGCCTTACAGCTAATTTAGTCAATGAGCAGTTCTTC
CASSLTANLVNEQFF
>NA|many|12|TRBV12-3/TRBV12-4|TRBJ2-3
TGTGCCAGCAGTCCTGACCCGGATACGCAGTATTTT
CASSPDPDTQYF
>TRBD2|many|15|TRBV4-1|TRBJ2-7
TGCGCCAGCAGCCAAGGAGCGGGGGGATCCTACGAGCAGTACTTC
CASSQGAGGSYEQYF
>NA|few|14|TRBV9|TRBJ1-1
TGTGCCAGCAGCCCCCAAAGGGGCTGGACTGAAGCTTTCTTT
CASSPQRGWTEAFF
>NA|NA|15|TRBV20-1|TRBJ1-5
TGCAGTGCTAGAGGCCAGGGCTTGAGCAATCAGCCCCAGCATTTT
CSARGQGLSNQPQHF
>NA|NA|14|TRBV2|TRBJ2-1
TGTGCCAGCATCCAGGGACATTTATTGGATGAGCAGTTCTTC
CASIQGHLLDEQFF